The 32 T cell receptor beta chains below were found in one sample sequenced in a study of blood T cells in healthy people across ages. A second roughly 7 to 11 cycle PCR used barcoded and J-beta primers. TCRdb re-called the 5' RACE reads through MiXCR, storing one row per CDR3 protein. This table has about 640,000 distinct CDR3 sequences, less than 35% appearing once. Sequenced input: blood. The origin of the receptors is an elderly woman in good health.

The chain uses TRBV27 and TRBJ2-3; D is perhaps TRBD2 (6 bases). Germline loops: CDR1 MNHEY, CDR2 SMNVEV (reference sequence). This CDR3 has 17 residues. V lost 2 bases and J 1 base, leaving 16 bases between the germline ends. The CDR3 loop reads CASSLRRRGPGTDTQYF. The CDR3 DNA reads as TGTGCCAGCAGTTTAAGGCGGCGGGGCCCGGGCACAGATACGCAGTATTTT.

The J gene is TRBJ2-7, the V gene TRBV2, with no clear D. This CDR3 comprises 13 residues. Germline CDR1 is SNHLY and CDR2 is FYNNEI. Between the trimmed V and J ends, which lost 8 bases and 6 bases, there was a span of 17 bases. The CDR3 region is CASVRGVGGEQYF. CDR3 DNA: TGTGCCAGCGTACGAGGAGTTGGCGGCGAGCAGTACTTC.

The chain carries TRBV20-1 and TRBJ2-3; D is perhaps TRBD2 (7 bases). Deletions cut 2 bases from V and 4 bases from J, with 16 bases between. Per the germline V gene, CDR1 is DFQATT and CDR2 is SNEGSKA (reference sequence). CDR3 length: 15 residues. The CDR3 spells CSARPRRGAADTQYF. The CDR3 nucleotides are TGCAGTGCTAGACCACGCCGGGGGGCCGCAGATACGCAGTATTTT.

This clonotype turned up a few times. The V and J genes are TRBV2 and TRBJ1-6; D not certain. V lost 1 base, J lost 11 bases, and 9 bases lay in between. CDR3 length: 13 residues. CDR1 SNHLY and CDR2 FYNNEI come from the germline V gene. In DNA, the CDR3 is TGTGCCAGCAGTGAAGACCAGAGGCCACCCCTCCACTTT. It specifies CASSEDQRPPLHF. The variable domain in full, completed from reference TRBV2 and TRBJ1-6, reads EPEVTQTPSHQVTQMGQEVILRCVPISNHLYFYWYRQILGQKVEFLVSFYNNEISEKSEIFDDQFSVERPDGSNFTLKIRSTKLEDSAMYFCASSEDQRPPLHFGNGTRLTVT.

The chain is built from TRBV6-1 and TRBJ2-7, with D perhaps matching TRBD1 (6 bases). The germline gives CDR1 MNHNS, CDR2 SASEGT. The length of the CDR3 is 16 residues. Trimming cost V 0 bases and J 0 bases, with 12 bases left between them. The CDR3 nucleotides are TGTGCCAGCAGTGAAGCGCCGGGACACAGCTCCTACGAGCAGTACTTC. Its protein is CASSEAPGHSSYEQYF.

This clonotype has just a few counts. Just one base apart from a much larger clone, this may be a read error. The V call is TRBV5-6, the J call TRBJ2-7, with D perhaps TRBD1 (6 bases). The CDR3 consists of 13 residues. Germline V CDR1 and CDR2: SGHDT, YYEEEE. V shed 1 base and J shed 7 bases, with 12 bases lying between them. The CDR3 loop reads CASSLLDSNEQYF. As DNA, the CDR3 is TGTGCCAGCAGCTTGCTGGACAGCAATGAGCAGTACTTC.

In this sample, this clonotype turned up many times. The gene calls are TRBV20-1 and TRBJ1-2, with TRBD1 identical over 9 bases. Germline CDR1 DFQATT, CDR2 SNEGSKA (reference sequence). J lost 7 bases, V lost 3 bases, and 15 bases had no gene match. This CDR3 has 16 residues. CDR3 DNA sequence: TGCAGTGCTAGGTCACAGGGGGCGTCCGAGGGGGGTGGCTACACCTTC. This translates into CSARSQGASEGGGYTF.

This clonotype occurred a few times. The rearrangement links TRBV9 to TRBJ1-2; D not resolved. The CDR3 has 14 amino acids. Germline-derived CDR1 and CDR2 are SGDLS and YYNGEE. V was clipped by 5 bases and J by 1 base, with 12 bases between them. CDR3 sequence (DNA): TGTGCCAGCAGTGAAGACATCGTTAACTATGGCTACACCTTC. It codes for CASSEDIVNYGYTF.

This clonotype was seen many times. V usage is TRBV15 and J usage is TRBJ2-1, with a weak D call TRBD1 (6 bases). V was shortened by 0 bases and J by 7 bases, with 16 bases between the two germline ends. Germline CDR1 reads LNHNV; CDR2 reads YYDKDF (reference sequence). This CDR3 comprises 16 residues. For the CDR3, the DNA is TGTGCCACCAGCAGAGATCAGGGGAACAGAGCGAATGAGCAGTTCTTC. Its protein is CATSRDQGNRANEQFF.

The chain has TRBV9 and TRBJ1-4; 9 bases align to TRBD1. J gave up 4 bases and V 2 bases, and 12 bases lay outside the gene matches. This CDR3 comprises 18 residues. Germline V CDR1 and CDR2: SGDLS, YYNGEE. The CDR3 region has the DNA TGTGCCAGCAGCGTGGGAACCGGGACAGGGATTTATAATGAAAAACTGTTTTTT. Translation: CASSVGTGTGIYNEKLFF.

This clonotype has ten or more counts. The chain employs TRBV20-1 and TRBJ2-5; 8 bases are shared with TRBD1. J was trimmed by 1 base and V by 6 bases; bases with no gene match: 4. The germline V gene has CDR1 DFQATT and CDR2 SNEGSKA (reference sequence). The CDR3 is made up of 13 amino acids. The DNA of the CDR3 is TGCAGTGCAGCCGGGACAGGCCAAGAGACCCAGTACTTC. This translates into CSAAGTGQETQYF.

Ten or more counts support this clonotype. The J gene is TRBJ2-3, the V gene TRBV20-1, with D uncertain. Germline assignment: CDR1 DFQATT and CDR2 SNEGSKA (reference sequence). With 5 bases removed from V and 2 bases from J, the gap between germline ends came to 5 bases. The CDR3 totals 11 residues. CDR3 amino acids: CSAADTDTQYF. For the CDR3, the DNA is TGCAGTGCTGCCGACACAGATACGCAGTATTTT.

The chain joins TRBV3-1 to TRBJ2-7; D tentatively reads TRBD1 or TRBD2 (6 bases each). V lost 10 bases, J lost 4 bases, and 20 bases lay in between. The CDR3 covers 14 residues. Germline CDR1 reads LGHDT; CDR2 reads YNNKEL (reference sequence). The DNA for the CDR3 is TGTGCCACCGGGGGCGGAACGTTAGTTTACGAGCAGTACTTC. This codes for CATGGGTLVYEQYF.

This clonotype was picked up many times. V usage is TRBV20-1 and J usage is TRBJ2-7; D is tentatively TRBD1 or TRBD2 (5 bases each). Germline CDR1 reads DFQATT; CDR2 reads SNEGSKA (reference sequence). The CDR3 has 14 amino acids. Trimming shortened V by 3 bases and J by 5 bases, and 17 bases separated the two germline ends. The CDR3 region has the DNA TGCAGTGCTAGGGCAGGGTCTCTAGCTAACGAGCAGTACTTC. It specifies CSARAGSLANEQYF.

This clonotype occurred a few times. This chain connects TRBV7-2 to TRBJ1-2; D perhaps matches TRBD1 (6 bases). Per germline, CDR1 SGHTA and CDR2 FQGNSA. V lost 8 bases and J 2 bases, leaving 12 bases between the germline ends. The CDR3 spans 13 residues. CDR3 sequence (DNA): TGTGCCAGCCATAAGGGGGGAAACTATGGCTACACCTTC. It encodes CASHKGGNYGYTF.

This clonotype was counted ten times or more. The rearrangement links TRBV20-1 to TRBJ2-3; tentative D call: TRBD1 (6 bases). The CDR3 spans 14 residues. Germline V gives CDR1 DFQATT, CDR2 SNEGSKA (reference sequence). V was trimmed by 3 bases and J by 2 bases, leaving 12 bases between them. The CDR3 sequence: CSARPGQSTDTQYF. CDR3 DNA: TGCAGTGCTAGGCCGGGACAATCCACAGATACGCAGTATTTT.

The chain carries TRBV9 and TRBJ2-2, with D possibly matching TRBD1 (6 bases). V dropped 3 bases and J dropped 0 bases, with 15 bases sitting between them. Per the germline V gene, CDR1 is SGDLS and CDR2 is YYNGEE. CDR3 length equals 17 residues. CDR3 in DNA: TGTGCCAGCAGCGGTGGGGGCTTTACCGCGAACACCGGGGAGCTGTTTTTT. Translated: CASSGGGFTANTGELFF. Full variable domain (remainder filled in from reference TRBV9 and TRBJ2-2): DSGVTQTPKHLITATGQRVTLRCSPRSGDLSVYWYQQSLDQGLQFLIQYYNGEERAKGNILERFSAQQFPDLHSELNLSSLELGDSALYFCASSGGGFTANTGELFFGEGSRLTVL.

This chain connects TRBV5-1 to TRBJ2-3; 8 positions agree with TRBD2. Germline lookup yields CDR1 SGHRS and CDR2 YFSETQ. Trimming removed 0 bases from V and 4 bases from J; junction bases left unmatched: 7. This CDR3 spans 16 amino acids. The CDR3, as DNA: TGCGCCAGCAGCTTGGGGTCCGGGAGGGCCTCAGATACGCAGTATTTT. Protein sequence: CASSLGSGRASDTQYF.

Turning to this clonotype: Being one base from a much bigger clone, this may be a read error. V and J are TRBV7-8 and TRBJ2-5, with unresolved D. There are 13 residues in the CDR3. The V end was cut by 1 base, the J end by 9 bases, with 12 bases between. The germline gives CDR1 SGHVS, CDR2 FQNEAQ. The CDR3 DNA is TGTGCCAGCAGCTTAGGGAGCGTGGAGCCCCAGTACTTC. The encoded protein is CASSLGSVEPQYF.

As to this clonotype: Given a much more abundant clone one base away, this may be a read error. The chain joins TRBV20-1 to TRBJ2-7; D may be TRBD1 (5 bases). The V end lost 0 bases, the J end lost 7 bases, and 16 bases lay between the germline ends. CDR3 size: 14 residues. The germline gives CDR1 DFQATT, CDR2 SNEGSKA (reference sequence). The CDR3: CSARDRGRVDEQYF. CDR3 nucleotide sequence: TGCAGTGCTAGAGATCGAGGCAGGGTTGATGAGCAGTACTTC.

This clonotype has ten or more counts. CDR3 protein: CASSPYLNTEAFF. The CDR3 DNA reads TGTGCCAGCTCACCGTATCTGAACACTGAAGCTTTCTTT. The rearrangement links TRBV18 to TRBJ1-1; the D is unclear. The CDR3 length is 13 residues. Germline V gene lookup returns CDR1 KGHSH and CDR2 LQKENI. The V gene lost 3 bases and the J gene lost 0 bases, with 5 bases spanning the gap.

This clonotype appeared many times. The genes are TRBV9 and TRBJ1-5; D call uncertain. With 2 bases removed from V and 6 bases from J, the gap between germline ends came to 15 bases. The germline V gene has CDR1 SGDLS and CDR2 YYNGEE. This CDR3 has 15 residues. This CDR3 is CASSVRERRGQPQHF. CDR3 in DNA: TGTGCCAGCAGCGTCCGCGAGAGGCGGGGTCAGCCCCAGCATTTT.

In regard to this clonotype: At one end the junction does not follow the germline gene, possibly because of a read error. The V and J genes are TRBV15 and TRBJ1-1; tentative D call: TRBD1 (5 bases). There are 16 residues in the CDR3. Per the germline V gene, CDR1 is LNHNV and CDR2 is YYDKDF (reference sequence). The CDR3 is CATSRDKAGRNTGAFF. CDR3 nucleotides: TGTGCCACCAGCAGAGATAAAGCGGGGCGAAACACTGGAGCTTTCTTT.

The chain uses TRBV6-5 and TRBJ2-7; TRBD2 matches at 9 bases. The germline gives CDR1 MNHEY, CDR2 SVGAGI. This CDR3 contains 15 residues. J lost 3 bases, V lost 2 bases, and 5 bases had no gene match. This CDR3 reads CASSYGGTSFYEQYF. CDR3 nucleotides: TGTGCCAGCAGTTACGGCGGGACTAGCTTCTACGAGCAGTACTTC.

This chain uses TRBV12-5 with TRBJ2-2, with D perhaps TRBD1 or TRBD2 (5 bases each). Trimming cost V 6 bases and J 0 bases, with 8 bases left between them. Germline V CDR1 and CDR2: LGHNT, FRNRAP. This CDR3 is built from 14 residues. The DNA for the CDR3 is TGTGCTAGTGGCAGGGACGCGAACACCGGGGAGCTGTTTTTT. Translation: CASGRDANTGELFF.

In DNA form, the CDR3 reads TGCAGTGCTAGAGATAGGGTTAGCGGGAGGGTGTCCTACAATGAGCAGTTCTTC. It translates to CSARDRVSGRVSYNEQFF. The rearrangement links TRBV20-1 to TRBJ2-1, with TRBD2 identical over 11 bases. CDR1 and CDR2 (germline): DFQATT, SNEGSKA (reference sequence). The CDR3 is 18 residues long. The J segment lost 1 base and the V segment lost 0 bases, leaving 8 bases of the junction unmatched.

This clonotype has just a few counts. The rearrangement links TRBV30 to TRBJ1-4, with D maybe TRBD1 (6 bases). Germline values: CDR1 GTSNPN, CDR2 SVGIG (reference sequence). This CDR3 is 14 amino acids long. Between the trimmed V and J ends, which lost 2 bases and 7 bases, there was a span of 14 bases. Written as DNA, the CDR3 is TGTGCCTGGAGTTTACAGGGCGCTAGTGAAAAACTGTTTTTT. It yields the protein CAWSLQGASEKLFF. Variable domain in full (rest from reference TRBV30 and TRBJ1-4): SQTIHQWPATLVQPVGSPLSLECTVEGTSNPNLYWYRQAAGRGLQLLFYSVGIGQISSEVPQNLSASRPQDRQFILSSKKLLLSDSGFYLCAWSLQGASEKLFFGSGTQLSVL.

Only a few counts were recorded for this clonotype. The rearrangement uses TRBV5-1 and TRBJ1-5; 12 nucleotides match TRBD1. Germline V gene sequence: CDR1 SGHRS, CDR2 YFSETQ. With 0 bases clipped from V and 11 bases from J, the junction kept 6 bases outside the gene matches. The CDR3 runs to 15 residues. DNA of the CDR3: TGCGCCAGCAGCTTGGCCGGGACAGGGGGCGAGACCCAGCATTTT. Its translation is CASSLAGTGGETQHF. Full variable domain (missing parts from reference TRBV5-1 and TRBJ1-5): KAGVTQTPRYLIKTRGQQVTLSCSPISGHRSVSWYQQTPGQGLQFLFEYFSETQRNKGNFPGRFSGRQFSNSRSEMNVSTLELGDSALYLCASSLAGTGGETQHFGDGTRLSIL.

This clonotype turned up a few times. V and J are TRBV7-2 and TRBJ2-7; 8 bases line up with TRBD2. CDR3 size: 16 residues. V was pared by 4 bases and J by 7 bases, with 15 bases of the junction left unmatched. Looked up from germline, CDR1 is SGHTA and CDR2 is FQGNSA. The CDR3 DNA sequence: TGTGCCAGCAGCTCGAGACGGGGGGGCCGACACAATGAGCAGTACTTC. Translated, it gives CASSSRRGGRHNEQYF. Filled out from reference TRBV7-2 and TRBJ2-7, the complete variable domain reads GAGVSQSPSNKVTEKGKDVELRCDPISGHTALYWYRQSLGQGLEFLIYFQGNSAPDKSGLPSDRFSAERTGGSVSTLTIQRTQQEDSAVYLCASSSRRGGRHNEQYFGPGTRLTVT.

This clonotype appeared many times. This chain connects TRBV5-5 to TRBJ2-5; D not certain. The V and J ends lost 1 base and 1 base respectively, with 2 bases between them. The CDR3 runs 12 residues. Germline values: CDR1 SGHKS, CDR2 YYEKEE (reference sequence). The CDR3 here is CASSLTQETQYF. CDR3 nucleotide sequence: TGTGCCAGCAGCTTGACCCAAGAGACCCAGTACTTC.

Of note for this clonotype: A much larger clone lies one base from this, so it may be a read error. The CDR3: CASNCPTAENRAFF. The DNA for the CDR3 is TGTGCCAGCAACTGCCCGACGGCGGAGAATAGAGCTTTCTTT. The chain links TRBV7-9 to TRBJ1-1; D unresolved. The ends were cut back, 7 bases at V and 10 bases at J, with 22 bases in the middle. The CDR3 is 14 amino acids. Germline V gene sequence: CDR1 SEHNR, CDR2 FQNEAQ (reference sequence).

This clonotype was detected many times. The V and J genes are TRBV7-2 and TRBJ2-3; 7 nucleotides match TRBD1. The germline V gene encodes CDR1 SGHTA and CDR2 FQGNSA. The CDR3 sequence is 15 residues long. The J segment lost 4 bases and the V segment lost 0 bases, leaving 4 bases of the junction unmatched. CDR3 sequence reads: CASSLALGGSDTQYF. In DNA, the CDR3 is TGTGCCAGCAGCTTAGCGCTAGGGGGCTCAGATACGCAGTATTTT. The full variable domain, its missing parts supplied by reference TRBV7-2 and TRBJ2-3, is GAGVSQSPSNKVTEKGKDVELRCDPISGHTALYWYRQSLGQGLEFLIYFQGNSAPDKSGLPSDRFSAERTGGSVSTLTIQRTQQEDSAVYLCASSLALGGSDTQYFGPGTRLTVL.